The 17 T cell receptor beta chains below were found in one sample sequenced in a study of long-term antiretroviral therapy in people with HIV. At the survey level, the v3.0 immunoSEQ assay was run. Assay used: immunoSEQ multiplex PCR; TCRdb lists only in-frame clones, some missing. The sample lists fewer than 45,000 clones, 75% to 85% seen once, with 5.8% in the top ten. Sequencing was performed on unsorted PBMCs, taken 3.4 years after starting antiretroviral therapy. The receptors were sampled from a man aged 25 to 40 with HIV.

CDR3 in DNA: TGTGCCAGCAGCCCCCGGCCCCTAGGCAATGAGCAGTTCTTC. Translating gives CASSPRPLGNEQFF. This chain links TRBV5-5 with TRBJ2-1; no firm D call. The germline V gene encodes CDR1 SGHKS and CDR2 YYEKEE (reference sequence). With 4 bases removed from V and 6 bases from J, the gap between germline ends came to 14 bases. The CDR3 spans 14 residues.

The V and J genes are TRBV6-1 and TRBJ2-7; 7 bases are a match to TRBD1. This CDR3 comprises 13 residues. Germline CDR1 and CDR2: MNHNS and SASEGT. The V and J ends lost 8 bases and 1 base, in that order; junction bases with no gene match: 5. The CDR3 region has the DNA TGTGCCAGCCAACGGACAGGATCCTACGAGCAGTACTTC. This codes for CASQRTGSYEQYF.

V is TRBV9 and J is TRBJ2-7; the D gene could be TRBD1 or TRBD2 (5 bases each). Trimming shortened V by 2 bases and J by 2 bases, and 11 bases separated the two germline ends. Germline assignment: CDR1 SGDLS and CDR2 YYNGEE. This CDR3 has 14 residues. The CDR3 region has the DNA TGTGCCAGCAGCGTCGGGACGGAGACCTACGAGCAGTACTTC. The encoded protein is CASSVGTETYEQYF.

The chain uses TRBV9 and TRBJ1-4; 8 bases are shared with TRBD1. The CDR3 loop spans 17 amino acids. Germline loops: CDR1 SGDLS, CDR2 YYNGEE. The J segment lost 6 bases and the V segment lost 3 bases, leaving 13 bases of the junction unmatched. This CDR3 is CASSDGGFGQGDEKLFF. DNA for the CDR3: TGTGCCAGCAGCGATGGAGGTTTCGGACAGGGAGATGAAAAACTGTTTTTT.

The rearrangement joins TRBV7-8 to TRBJ2-7, with 8 bases matching TRBD2. The CDR3 totals 16 residues. Germline V lookup: CDR1 SGHVS, CDR2 FQNEAQ. V dropped 5 bases and J dropped 1; count of bases not matched to a gene: 10. CDR3 sequence: CASSRGGRIGSYEQYF. The CDR3 DNA reads TGTGCCAGCAGCCGGGGGGGCAGAATTGGATCCTACGAGCAGTACTTC.

This rearrangement joins TRBV19 to TRBJ1-5; perhaps TRBD1 as D (5 bases). V dropped 5 bases and J dropped 0 bases, with 11 bases sitting between them. The CDR3 totals 15 residues. Germline V gives CDR1 LNHDA, CDR2 SQIVND (reference sequence). The CDR3 here is CASSFDSYSNQPQHF. For the CDR3, the DNA is TGTGCCAGTAGTTTCGACAGTTATAGCAATCAGCCCCAGCATTTT.

The chain recombines TRBV7-8 with TRBJ2-1, with D unclear. Germline V gene lookup returns CDR1 SGHVS and CDR2 FQNEAQ. The CDR3 has 15 residues. V gave up 2 bases and J gave up 7 bases, with 15 bases separating them. The CDR3 DNA is TGTGCCAGCAGCTTAAAAAGTATATTTGCTAATGAGCAGTTCTTC. Residues: CASSLKSIFANEQFF.

V is TRBV9 and J is TRBJ2-2, with 9 positions matching TRBD2. Trimming cost V 2 bases and J 5 bases; bases outside gene matches: 19. This CDR3 contains 20 residues. Germline V gene sequence: CDR1 SGDLS, CDR2 YYNGEE. CDR3 amino acids: CASSVLASGTFGSGTGELFF. DNA for the CDR3: TGTGCCAGCAGCGTTTTGGCTAGCGGGACTTTTGGGTCAGGGACCGGGGAGCTGTTTTTT.

The genes are TRBV25-1 and TRBJ2-7; D uncertain. CDR3 length: 12 residues. V shed 4 bases and J shed 1 base, with 5 bases lying between them. CDR1 is MGHDK and CDR2 is SYGVNS in the germline V gene. CDR3 sequence (DNA): TGTGCCAGCAGTGCCGGGTCCTACGAGCAGTACTTC. This encodes CASSAGSYEQYF.

V gene TRBV18 combines with J gene TRBJ2-7, with a tentative D call TRBD2 (5 bases). The CDR3 runs 13 residues. V lost 1 base to trimming and J lost 4 bases, with 8 bases between them. The germline gives CDR1 KGHSH, CDR2 LQKENI. The chain's CDR3 is CASSPLWEYEQYF. As DNA, the CDR3 is TGTGCCAGCTCACCACTTTGGGAGTACGAGCAGTACTTC.

The rearrangement joins TRBV14 to TRBJ2-7, with 10 bases fitting TRBD2. Trimming cost V 4 bases and J 6 bases; bases outside gene matches: 9. The CDR3 has 15 amino acids. Germline loops: CDR1 SGHDN, CDR2 FVKESK. The CDR3 sequence: CASSPYSGGAIEQYF. DNA of the CDR3: TGTGCCAGCAGCCCCTACAGCGGGGGGGCCATCGAGCAGTACTTC.

The CDR3 here is CASSQTAGALDEQFF. DNA for the CDR3: TGCGCCAGCAGCCAAACTGCAGGGGCTCTGGATGAGCAGTTCTTC. This rearrangement joins TRBV4-3 to TRBJ2-1, with D tentatively TRBD1 (6 bases). CDR1 and CDR2 (germline): LGHNA, YSLEER. Trimming took off 2 bases at V and 8 bases at J, with 16 bases between the two ends. The CDR3 has 15 residues.

This chain joins TRBV28 and TRBJ1-3; 7 nucleotides align to TRBD1. This CDR3 is built from 20 residues. J was trimmed by 0 bases and V by 1 base; bases with no gene match: 15. CDR1 and CDR2 from the germline V gene are MDHEN and SYDVKM. CDR3: CASSLFILRDSWGSGNTIYF. As DNA, the CDR3 is TGTGCCAGCAGTTTATTTATACTAAGGGACAGTTGGGGCTCTGGAAACACCATATATTTT. The full variable domain, its missing parts supplied by reference TRBV28 and TRBJ1-3, is DVKVTQSSRYLVKRTGEKVFLECVQDMDHENMFWYRQDPGLGLRLIYFSYDVKMKEKGDIPEGYSVSREKKERFSLILESASTNQTSMYLCASSLFILRDSWGSGNTIYFGEGSWLTVV.

This sequence joins TRBV10-3 and TRBJ2-5; 7 nucleotides agree with TRBD1. The CDR3 consists of 13 residues. Germline V CDR1 and CDR2: ENHRY, SYGVKD. J lost 0 bases, V lost 7 bases, and 2 bases had no gene match. CDR3 sequence reads: CAIKGTDQETQYF. The CDR3 coding sequence is TGTGCCATCAAAGGGACAGACCAAGAGACCCAGTACTTC.

The gene calls are TRBV5-1 and TRBJ1-2; D unresolved. Germline CDR1 SGHRS, CDR2 YFSETQ. V lost 3 bases to trimming and J lost 4 bases, with 25 bases between them. The CDR3 is 18 amino acids. This CDR3 reads CASSSGQSVYDSFYGYTF. CDR3 DNA sequence: TGCGCCAGCAGCTCGGGTCAGTCCGTTTATGATTCTTTCTATGGCTACACCTTC.

V gene TRBV5-4 combines with J gene TRBJ2-3; no reliable D call. The CDR3 covers 16 residues. V lost 1 base to trimming and J lost 6 bases, with 18 bases between them. Germline loops: CDR1 SGHNT, CDR2 YYREEE (reference sequence). The CDR3 nucleotides read TGTGCCAGCAGCTTGAAAGAATCTTATAAAACTGATACGCAGTATTTT. Its protein product is CASSLKESYKTDTQYF.

Only one count was recorded for this clone. The chain couples TRBV7-8 to TRBJ1-2, with no clear D. V dropped 1 base and J dropped 0 bases, with 6 bases sitting between them. Per germline, CDR1 SGHVS and CDR2 FQNEAQ. This CDR3 region has 14 residues. The CDR3 spells CASSLGTANYGYTF. CDR3 nucleotides: TGTGCCAGCAGCTTAGGGACGGCTAACTATGGCTACACCTTC.